This T cell receptor beta chain was sequenced in a study of human T cells and chemical hapten exposure. In the study overall: All through the roughly 24-week study, the scalp of each patient received diphenylcyclopropenone doses weekly. Variation in per-sample TCR yields came mainly from small pooled library volume differences.

Specified time point: patch test 3, about 24 weeks after DPC sensitization. The sample's treatment: therapeutic diphenylcyclopropenone sensitization with weekly scalp DPC. Ten or more counts support this clonotype. Its antigen remains unidentified. Notes on the study in general: Among expanded TCRs, significantly more large CDR3 similarity clusters formed than among controls.

The germline V gene encodes CDR1 MGHRA and CDR2 YSYEKL. The length of the CDR3 is 14 residues. Trimming shortened V by 0 bases and J by 4 bases, and 9 bases separated the two germline ends. The study used a library that attached unique molecular identifiers to individual cDNA molecules. A single record per CDR3 protein comes from TCRdb applying MiXCR to the RACE reads. Counted here are about 84,000 distinct CDR3 sequences, 10% to 13% occurring once; the ten biggest clones make up about 3.5%. This sample comprised whole blood, obtained in connection with sensitization to the hapten diphenylcyclopropenone (DPC). The clonotype was recovered from a woman in her forties or fifties with alopecia areata. Some clones in this sample may be carry-over from other donors' samples. V gene TRBV4-1 combines with J gene TRBJ1-2; D gene unclear. The CDR3 DNA reads TGCGCCAGCAGCCAAGATCTCCGGGGCTATGGCTACACCTTC. It yields the protein CASSQDLRGYGYTF.